The rows below give T cell receptor beta chains drawn from one sample of a study of Ad26.COV2.S vaccination and SARS-CoV-2 variants. The repertoire was sequenced with immunoSEQ multiplex PCR; TCRdb's copy has only in-frame clones and lacks some. The sample includes approximately 410,000 clones, approximately 90% of them seen just once. Here the sequenced sample was peripheral blood, taken in a trial of Ad26.COV2.S vaccine versus placebo. Receptors were obtained from a person aged 18-65 years who received the Ad26.COV2.S COVID-19 vaccine or a placebo. CDR3s include the opening cysteine and the closing phenylalanine or tryptophan. The order of the fields is J gene, clone size, D gene, V gene, CDR3 protein, CDR3 DNA. A D gene is named only where the DNA matches it firmly. The size entry is marked missing in some rows and otherwise reads once, few, many or a size class.

>TRBJ2-5|.|.|TRBV5-6
CASSLVGRETQYF
TGTGCCAGCAGCTTGGTCGGCAGGGAGACCCAGTACTTC
>TRBJ2-5|.|TRBD1|TRBV4-1
CASSLTGGETQYF
TGCGCCAGCAGCCTGACAGGGGGAGAGACCCAGTACTTC
>TRBJ2-5|.|.|TRBV9
CASSVRRGETQYF
TGTGCCAGCAGCGTACGCCGTGGCGAGACCCAGTACTTC
>TRBJ2-2|.|.|TRBV4-1
CASSQAGRASGELFF
TGCGCCAGCAGCCAAGCGGGCAGGGCTAGCGGGGAGCTGTTTTTT
>TRBJ2-2|.|.|TRBV5-1
CASSSGQTGTGELFF
TGCGCCAGCAGCTCAGGACAGACAGGAACCGGGGAGCTGTTTTTT
>TRBJ2-7|.|.|TRBV5-4
CASSLDQGPYEQYF
TGTGCCAGCAGCTTGGACCAGGGTCCCTACGAGCAGTACTTC
>TRBJ2-7|.|TRBD1|TRBV6-5
CASRTTGTGKGEQYF
TGTGCCAGCAGAACTACAGGGACAGGGAAGGGCGAGCAGTACTTC
>TRBJ1-2|.|.|TRBV29-1
CSVLSGSLDGYTF
TGCAGCGTTCTTTCTGGGTCTCTTGATGGCTACACCTTC
>TRBJ2-2|.|TRBD2|TRBV9
CASSVSRTSANTGELFF
TGTGCCAGCAGCGTATCCAGGACTAGTGCGAACACCGGGGAGCTGTTTTTT
>TRBJ1-4|.|.|TRBV4-1
CASSPGGSNEKLFF
TGCGCCAGCAGCCCGGGAGGGTCTAATGAAAAACTGTTTTTT
>TRBJ2-7|.|.|TRBV6-1
CASSEASGGAYEQYF
TGTGCCAGCAGTGAAGCGTCAGGGGGGGCCTACGAGCAGTACTTC
>TRBJ2-7|.|.|TRBV9
CASSVDEDEQYF
TGTGCCAGCAGCGTAGATGAAGACGAGCAGTACTTC
>TRBJ1-2|.|.|TRBV7-2
CASSPMVGGYTF
TGTGCCAGCAGCCCCATGGTCGGCGGCTACACCTTC
>TRBJ2-5|.|TRBD2|TRBV5-1
CASSFSGGETQYF
TGCGCCAGCAGCTTTTCGGGGGGTGAGACCCAGTACTTC
>TRBJ2-3|few|TRBD1|TRBV7-2
CASSFPTGADTQYF
TGTGCCAGCAGCTTTCCGACAGGGGCAGATACGCAGTATTTT
>TRBJ2-2|.|.|TRBV4-3
CASSPENTGELFF
TGCGCCAGCAGCCCAGAGAACACCGGGGAGCTGTTTTTT
>TRBJ2-1|.|TRBD2|TRBV18
CASSPRSGGVNEQFF
TGTGCCAGCTCACCAAGAAGCGGGGGGGTTAATGAGCAGTTCTTC
>TRBJ2-1|.|.|TRBV18
CASSSPGRNSDNEQFF
TGTGCCAGCTCATCTCCGGGTAGAAACTCGGACAATGAGCAGTTCTTC
>TRBJ1-2|.|.|TRBV7-2
CASSPSPGPSDYGYTF
TGTGCCAGCAGCCCCTCCCCGGGCCCTAGTGACTATGGCTACACCTTC
>TRBJ2-1|.|TRBD2|TRBV6-5
CASSKNEGLAGEQFF
TGTGCCAGCAGCAAAAACGAGGGACTAGCGGGTGAGCAGTTCTTC